What follows describes a single TCR beta chain. This sample was included in a study of technical replicates of blood from several donors. The data were produced by immunoSEQ multiplex PCR, yet TCRdb's version contains in-frame clones alone and is incomplete. Found here are tens of thousands of clones, around 94% of them singletons; the top ten hold about 0.27%. CDR1 and CDR2 (germline): SGHTA, FQGNSA. This CDR3 is 17 amino acids long. Trimming shortened V by 9 bases and J by 0 bases, and 21 bases separated the two germline ends. V is TRBV7-2 and J is TRBJ2-1, with D maybe TRBD2 (5 bases). The sequenced sample consisted of T cells isolated from PBMCs. The sequence was collected from a human donor in good health. This CDR3 is CASGGGAIQSSYNEQFF. The DNA for the CDR3 is TGTGCCAGTGGAGGAGGAGCGATACAGAGCTCCTACAATGAGCAGTTCTTC.